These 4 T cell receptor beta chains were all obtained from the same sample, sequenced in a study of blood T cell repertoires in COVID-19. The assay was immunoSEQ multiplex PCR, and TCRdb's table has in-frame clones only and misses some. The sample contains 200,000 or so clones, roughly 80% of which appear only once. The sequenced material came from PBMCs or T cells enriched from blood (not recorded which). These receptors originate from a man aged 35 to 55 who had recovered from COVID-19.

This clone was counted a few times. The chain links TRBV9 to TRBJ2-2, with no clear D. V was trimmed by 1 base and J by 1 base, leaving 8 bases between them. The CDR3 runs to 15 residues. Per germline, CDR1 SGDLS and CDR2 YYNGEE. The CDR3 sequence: CASSVTVENTGELFF. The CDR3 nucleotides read TGTGCCAGCAGCGTAACAGTCGAGAACACCGGGGAGCTGTTTTTT.

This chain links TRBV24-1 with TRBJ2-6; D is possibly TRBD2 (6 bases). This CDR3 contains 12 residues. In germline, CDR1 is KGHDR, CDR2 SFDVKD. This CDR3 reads CPGGAGANVLTF. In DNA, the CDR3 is TGTCCCGGGGGAGCTGGGGCCAACGTCCTGACTTTC.

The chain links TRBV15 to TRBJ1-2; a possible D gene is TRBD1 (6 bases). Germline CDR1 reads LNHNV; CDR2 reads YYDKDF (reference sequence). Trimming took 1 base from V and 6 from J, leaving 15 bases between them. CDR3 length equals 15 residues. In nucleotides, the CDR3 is TGTGCCACCAGCAGAGGCCAGGGGATCGCGAATGGCTACACCTTC. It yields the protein CATSRGQGIANGYTF. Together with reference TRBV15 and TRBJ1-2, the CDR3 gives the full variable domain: DAMVIQNPRYQVTQFGKPVTLSCSQTLNHNVMYWYQQKSSQAPKLLFHYYDKDFNNEADTPDNFQSRRPNTSFCFLDIRSPGLGDTAMYLCATSRGQGIANGYTFGSGTRLTVV.

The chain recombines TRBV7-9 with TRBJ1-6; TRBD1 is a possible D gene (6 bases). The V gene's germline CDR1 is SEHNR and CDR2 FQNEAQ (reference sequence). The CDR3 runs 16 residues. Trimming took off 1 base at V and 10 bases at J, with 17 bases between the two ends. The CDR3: CASSLDQGQGKSPLHF. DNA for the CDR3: TGTGCCAGCAGCTTAGATCAGGGGCAGGGGAAGTCACCCCTCCACTTT. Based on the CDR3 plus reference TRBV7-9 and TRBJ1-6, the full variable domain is DTGVSQNPRHKITKRGQNVTFRCDPISEHNRLYWYRQTLGQGPEFLTYFQNEAQLEKSRLLSDRFSAERPKGSFSTLEIQRTEQGDSAMYLCASSLDQGQGKSPLHFGNGTRLTVT.